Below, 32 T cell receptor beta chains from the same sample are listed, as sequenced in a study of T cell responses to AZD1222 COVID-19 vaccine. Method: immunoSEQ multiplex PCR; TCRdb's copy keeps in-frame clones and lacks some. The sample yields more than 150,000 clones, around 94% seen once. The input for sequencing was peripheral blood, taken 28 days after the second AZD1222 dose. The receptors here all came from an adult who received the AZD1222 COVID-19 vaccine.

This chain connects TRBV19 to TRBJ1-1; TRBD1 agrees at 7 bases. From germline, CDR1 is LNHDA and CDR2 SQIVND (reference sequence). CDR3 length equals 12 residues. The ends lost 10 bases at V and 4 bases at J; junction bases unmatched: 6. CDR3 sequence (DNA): TGTGCCACTAGGCAGGGGGGCACTGAAGCTTTCTTT. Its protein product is CATRQGGTEAFF. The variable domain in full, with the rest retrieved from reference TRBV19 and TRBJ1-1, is DGGITQSPKYLFRKEGQNVTLSCEQNLNHDAMYWYRQDPGQGLRLIYYSQIVNDFQKGDIAEGYSVSREKKESFPLTVTSAQKNPTAFYLCATRQGGTEAFFGQGTRLTVV.

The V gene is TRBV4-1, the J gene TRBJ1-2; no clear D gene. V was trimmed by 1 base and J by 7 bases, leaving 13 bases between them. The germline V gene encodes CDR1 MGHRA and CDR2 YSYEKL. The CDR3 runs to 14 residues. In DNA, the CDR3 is TGCGCCAGCAGCCAAGTGGGTCAGGCGCGTGGCTACACCTTC. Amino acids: CASSQVGQARGYTF.

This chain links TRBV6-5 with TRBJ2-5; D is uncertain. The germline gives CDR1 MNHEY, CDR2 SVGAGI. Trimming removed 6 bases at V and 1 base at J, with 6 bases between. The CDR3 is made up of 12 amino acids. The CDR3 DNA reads TGTGCCAGCAGCCTTTTCCAAGAGACCCAGTACTTC. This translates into CASSLFQETQYF.

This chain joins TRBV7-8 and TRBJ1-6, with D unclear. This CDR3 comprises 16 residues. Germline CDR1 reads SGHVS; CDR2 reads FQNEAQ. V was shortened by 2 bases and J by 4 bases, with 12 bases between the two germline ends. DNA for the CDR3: TGTGCCAGCAGCTTATCGGCGGGTGCATATAATTCACCCCTCCACTTT. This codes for CASSLSAGAYNSPLHF.

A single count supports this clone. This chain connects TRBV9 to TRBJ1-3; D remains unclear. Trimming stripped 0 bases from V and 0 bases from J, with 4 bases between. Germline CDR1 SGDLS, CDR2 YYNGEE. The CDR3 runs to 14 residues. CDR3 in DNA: TGTGCCAGCAGCGTAGGGTACTCTGGAAACACCATATATTTT. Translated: CASSVGYSGNTIYF.

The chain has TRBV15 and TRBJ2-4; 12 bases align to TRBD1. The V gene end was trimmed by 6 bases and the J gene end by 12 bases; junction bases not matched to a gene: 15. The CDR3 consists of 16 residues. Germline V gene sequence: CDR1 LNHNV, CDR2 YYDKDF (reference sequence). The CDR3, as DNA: TGTGCCACCAGTTCCCGGGACAGGGGGCTAAAGATGGCTCAGTACTTC. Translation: CATSSRDRGLKMAQYF.

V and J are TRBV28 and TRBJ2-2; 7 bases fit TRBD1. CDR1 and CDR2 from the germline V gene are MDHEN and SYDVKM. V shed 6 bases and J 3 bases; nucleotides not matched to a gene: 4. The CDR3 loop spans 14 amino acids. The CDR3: CASRRGQDTGELFF. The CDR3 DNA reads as TGTGCCAGCAGAAGAGGACAGGACACCGGGGAGCTGTTTTTT.

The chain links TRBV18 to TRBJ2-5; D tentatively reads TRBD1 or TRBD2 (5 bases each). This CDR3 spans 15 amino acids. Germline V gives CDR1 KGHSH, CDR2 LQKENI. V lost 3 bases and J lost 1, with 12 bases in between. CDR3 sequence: CASSPGRPFQETQYF. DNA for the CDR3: TGTGCCAGCTCACCGGGACGGCCTTTCCAAGAGACCCAGTACTTC. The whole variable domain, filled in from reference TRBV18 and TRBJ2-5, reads NAGVMQNPRHLVRRRGQEARLRCSPMKGHSHVYWYRQLPEEGLKFMVYLQKENIIDESGMPKERFSAEFPKEGPSILRIQQVVRGDSAAYFCASSPGRPFQETQYFGPGTRLLVL.

The CDR3 DNA reads TGTGCCAGCAGCGTAGGCCGGGTAGATGAAAAACTGTTTTTT. Translated: CASSVGRVDEKLFF. J is TRBJ1-4 and V is TRBV9; D is unclear. Deletions cut 0 bases from V and 6 bases from J, with 9 bases between. The CDR3 extends over 14 amino acids. CDR1 SGDLS and CDR2 YYNGEE come from the germline V gene.

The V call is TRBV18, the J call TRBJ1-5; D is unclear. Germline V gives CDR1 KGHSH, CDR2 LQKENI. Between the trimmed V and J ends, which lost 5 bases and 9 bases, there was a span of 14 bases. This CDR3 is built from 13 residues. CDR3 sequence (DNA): TGTGCCAGCTCATCAGAGGGAGTCGGGCCCCAGCATTTT. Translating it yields CASSSEGVGPQHF.

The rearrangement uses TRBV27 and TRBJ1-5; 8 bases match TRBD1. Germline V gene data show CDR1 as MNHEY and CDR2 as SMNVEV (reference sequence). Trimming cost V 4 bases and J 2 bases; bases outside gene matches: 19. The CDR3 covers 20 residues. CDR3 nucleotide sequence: TGTGCCAGCAGTTCAAACTCCGGGACAGGCTCCCGATATGGCAATCAGCCCCAGCATTTT. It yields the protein CASSSNSGTGSRYGNQPQHF.

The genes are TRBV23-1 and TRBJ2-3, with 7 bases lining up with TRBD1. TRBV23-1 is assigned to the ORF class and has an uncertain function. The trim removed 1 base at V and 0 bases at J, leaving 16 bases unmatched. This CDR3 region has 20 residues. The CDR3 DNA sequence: TGCGCCAGCAGTCAATTCCCTCGTCTACCGGGACAGTTCAGCACAGATACGCAGTATTTT. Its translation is CASSQFPRLPGQFSTDTQYF.

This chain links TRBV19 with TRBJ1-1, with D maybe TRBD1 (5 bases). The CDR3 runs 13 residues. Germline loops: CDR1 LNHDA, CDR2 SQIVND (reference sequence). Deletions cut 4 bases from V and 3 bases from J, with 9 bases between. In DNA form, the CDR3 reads TGTGCCAGTAGTAATGGGGGTTACACTGAAGCTTTCTTT. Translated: CASSNGGYTEAFF.

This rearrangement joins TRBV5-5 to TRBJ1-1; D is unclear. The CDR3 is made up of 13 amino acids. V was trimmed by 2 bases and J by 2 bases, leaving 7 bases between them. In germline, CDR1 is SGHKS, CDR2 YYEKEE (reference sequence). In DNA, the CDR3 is TGTGCCAGCAGCTTAGCCAGTAACACTGAAGCTTTCTTT. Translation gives CASSLASNTEAFF.

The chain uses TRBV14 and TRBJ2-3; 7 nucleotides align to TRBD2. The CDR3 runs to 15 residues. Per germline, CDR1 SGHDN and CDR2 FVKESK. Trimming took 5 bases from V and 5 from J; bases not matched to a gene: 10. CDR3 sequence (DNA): TGTGCCAGCAGCTTGCCGGGACTAAGTAGAGATACGCAGTATTTT. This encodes CASSLPGLSRDTQYF.

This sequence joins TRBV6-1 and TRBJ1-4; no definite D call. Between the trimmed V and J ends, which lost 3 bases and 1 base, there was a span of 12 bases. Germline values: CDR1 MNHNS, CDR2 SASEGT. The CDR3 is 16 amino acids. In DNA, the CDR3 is TGTGCCAGCAGTGATGTCGGCCGGGGAACTAATGAAAAACTGTTTTTT. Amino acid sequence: CASSDVGRGTNEKLFF.

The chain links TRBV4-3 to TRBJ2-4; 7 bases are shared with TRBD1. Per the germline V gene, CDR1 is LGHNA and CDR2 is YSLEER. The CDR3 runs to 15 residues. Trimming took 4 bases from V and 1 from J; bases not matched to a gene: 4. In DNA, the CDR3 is TGCGCCAGCAGCCCACAGACAGGGGCCAAAAACATTCAGTACTTC. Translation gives CASSPQTGAKNIQYF.

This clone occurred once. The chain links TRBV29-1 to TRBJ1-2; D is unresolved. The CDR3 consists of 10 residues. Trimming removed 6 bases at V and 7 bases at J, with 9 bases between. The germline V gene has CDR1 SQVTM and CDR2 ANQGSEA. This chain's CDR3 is CSVRDLGYTF. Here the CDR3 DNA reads TGCAGCGTGAGGGATCTTGGCTACACCTTC.

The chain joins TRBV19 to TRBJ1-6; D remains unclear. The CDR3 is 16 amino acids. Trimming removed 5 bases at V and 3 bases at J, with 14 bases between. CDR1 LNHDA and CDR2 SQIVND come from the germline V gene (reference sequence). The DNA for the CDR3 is TGTGCCAGTAGTCTCCAGACCCTACACTATAATTCACCCCTCCACTTT. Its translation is CASSLQTLHYNSPLHF. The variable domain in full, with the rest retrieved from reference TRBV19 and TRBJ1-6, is DGGITQSPKYLFRKEGQNVTLSCEQNLNHDAMYWYRQDPGQGLRLIYYSQIVNDFQKGDIAEGYSVSREKKESFPLTVTSAQKNPTAFYLCASSLQTLHYNSPLHFGNGTRLTVT.

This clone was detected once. The CDR3, as DNA: TGTGCCACCAGCAGAGCCCTGATGCGGGGGGATCACGAGCAGTACTTC. Translation gives CATSRALMRGDHEQYF. The chain has TRBV15 and TRBJ2-7; 8 bases map to TRBD2. CDR1 is LNHNV and CDR2 is YYDKDF in the germline V gene (reference sequence). V was pared by 1 base and J by 5 bases, with 10 bases of the junction left unmatched. This CDR3 has 16 amino acids.

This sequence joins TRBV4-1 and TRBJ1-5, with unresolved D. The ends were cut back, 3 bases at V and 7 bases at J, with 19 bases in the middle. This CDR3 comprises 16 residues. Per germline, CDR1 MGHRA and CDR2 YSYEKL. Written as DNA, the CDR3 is TGCGCCAGCAGCCAGGAGGGTGGGCCCATCACCCAGCCCCAGCATTTT. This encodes CASSQEGGPITQPQHF.

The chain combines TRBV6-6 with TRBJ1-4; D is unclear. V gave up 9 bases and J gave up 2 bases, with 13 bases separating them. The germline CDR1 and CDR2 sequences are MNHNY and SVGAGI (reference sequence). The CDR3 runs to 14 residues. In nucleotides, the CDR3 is TGTGCCAGTAGTCCCCGAGCGACTAATGAAAAACTGTTTTTT. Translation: CASSPRATNEKLFF.

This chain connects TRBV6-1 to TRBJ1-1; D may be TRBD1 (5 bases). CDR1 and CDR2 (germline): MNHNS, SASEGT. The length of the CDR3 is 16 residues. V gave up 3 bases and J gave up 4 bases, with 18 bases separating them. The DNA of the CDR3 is TGTGCCAGCAGTGAGTTTGCCACCCTCCAGGGCACTGAAGCTTTCTTT. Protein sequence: CASSEFATLQGTEAFF.

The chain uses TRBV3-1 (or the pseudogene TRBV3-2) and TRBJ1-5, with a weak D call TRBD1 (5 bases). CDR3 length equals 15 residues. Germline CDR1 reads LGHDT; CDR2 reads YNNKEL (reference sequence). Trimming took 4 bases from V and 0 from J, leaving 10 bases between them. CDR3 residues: CASSLGTYSNQPQHF. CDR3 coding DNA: TGTGCCAGCAGCCTCGGGACTTATAGCAATCAGCCCCAGCATTTT.

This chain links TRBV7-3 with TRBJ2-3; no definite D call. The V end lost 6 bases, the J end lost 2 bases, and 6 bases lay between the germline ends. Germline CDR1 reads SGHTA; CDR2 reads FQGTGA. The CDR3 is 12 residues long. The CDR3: CASSSVTDTQYF. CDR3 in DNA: TGTGCCAGCAGTTCAGTCACAGATACGCAGTATTTT. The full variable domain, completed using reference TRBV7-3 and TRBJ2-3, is GAGVSQTPSNKVTEKGKYVELRCDPISGHTALYWYRQSLGQGPEFLIYFQGTGAADDSGLPNDRFFAVRPEGSVSTLKIQRTERGDSAVYLCASSSVTDTQYFGPGTRLTVL.

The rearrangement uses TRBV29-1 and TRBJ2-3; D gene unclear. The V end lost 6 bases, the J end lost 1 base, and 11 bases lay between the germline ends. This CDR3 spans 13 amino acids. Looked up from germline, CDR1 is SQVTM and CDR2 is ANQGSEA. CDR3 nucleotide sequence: TGCAGCGTGTCTTTCAGTGGCACAGATACGCAGTATTTT. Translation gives CSVSFSGTDTQYF.

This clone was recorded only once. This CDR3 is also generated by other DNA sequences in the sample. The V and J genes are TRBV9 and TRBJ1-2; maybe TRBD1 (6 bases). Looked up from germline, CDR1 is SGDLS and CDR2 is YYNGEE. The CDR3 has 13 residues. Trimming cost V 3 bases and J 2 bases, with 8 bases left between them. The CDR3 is CASSATGNYGYTF. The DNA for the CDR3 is TGTGCCAGCAGCGCTACAGGGAACTATGGCTACACCTTC. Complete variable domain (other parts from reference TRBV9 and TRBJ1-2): DSGVTQTPKHLITATGQRVTLRCSPRSGDLSVYWYQQSLDQGLQFLIQYYNGEERAKGNILERFSAQQFPDLHSELNLSSLELGDSALYFCASSATGNYGYTFGSGTRLTVV.

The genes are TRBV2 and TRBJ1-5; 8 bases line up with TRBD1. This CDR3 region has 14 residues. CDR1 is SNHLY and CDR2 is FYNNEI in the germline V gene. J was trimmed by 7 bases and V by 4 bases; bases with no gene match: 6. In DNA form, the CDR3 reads TGTGCCAGCAGTGCAACAGGGGGAGGCCAGCCCCAGCATTTT. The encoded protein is CASSATGGGQPQHF.

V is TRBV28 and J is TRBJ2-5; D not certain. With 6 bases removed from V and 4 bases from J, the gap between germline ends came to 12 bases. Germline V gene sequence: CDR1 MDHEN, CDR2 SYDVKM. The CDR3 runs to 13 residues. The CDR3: CASSLRAPETQYF. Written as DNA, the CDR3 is TGTGCCAGCAGCCTACGGGCCCCAGAGACCCAGTACTTC.

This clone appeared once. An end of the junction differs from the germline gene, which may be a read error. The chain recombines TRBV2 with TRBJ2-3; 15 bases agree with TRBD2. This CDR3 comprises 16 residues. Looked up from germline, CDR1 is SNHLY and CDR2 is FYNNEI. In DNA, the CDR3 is TGTGCCAGCAGGGAAGGACTAGCGGGAGGGGTAAATACGCAGTATTTT. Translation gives CASREGLAGGVNTQYF.

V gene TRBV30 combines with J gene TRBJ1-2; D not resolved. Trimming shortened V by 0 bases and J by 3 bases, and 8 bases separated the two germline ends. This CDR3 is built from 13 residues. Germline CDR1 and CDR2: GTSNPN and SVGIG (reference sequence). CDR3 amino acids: CAWSVKGHYGYTF. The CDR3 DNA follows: TGTGCCTGGAGTGTCAAGGGTCACTATGGCTACACCTTC.

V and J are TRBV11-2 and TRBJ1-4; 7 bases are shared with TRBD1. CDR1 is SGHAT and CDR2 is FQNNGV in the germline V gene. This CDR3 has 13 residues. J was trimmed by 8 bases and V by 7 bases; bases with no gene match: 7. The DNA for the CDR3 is TGTGCCAGCACCGACAGGGTACGGGAAAAACTGTTTTTT. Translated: CASTDRVREKLFF.